This TCR beta chain was found in a study of blood T cell repertoires in COVID-19. Study overall: T cells, B-cell-depleted T cells, or PBMCs provided the cDNA or gDNA that served as material.

Individuals drawn from around 24 US areas were about 18 to 95 years old. Clones were sequenced by immunoSEQ multiplex PCR, and TCRdb holds only the in-frame ones, with some missing. The profile shows roughly 300,000 clones, 92% of them singletons. The germline gives CDR1 SGHRS, CDR2 YFSETQ. Trimming cost V 6 bases and J 7 bases, with 20 bases left between them. The CDR3 extends over 15 amino acids. The sequenced sample was PBMCs or T cells enriched from blood (not recorded which). The receptor was isolated from a woman under 40 who had recovered from COVID-19. The chain is built from TRBV5-1 and TRBJ2-1; TRBD1 might be the D (6 bases). The CDR3 loop reads CASTSPPGHKNEQFF. CDR3 sequence (DNA): TGCGCCAGCACTTCCCCTCCGGGACATAAAAATGAGCAGTTCTTC. Combining the CDR3 with reference TRBV5-1 and TRBJ2-1 gives the whole variable domain KAGVTQTPRYLIKTRGQQVTLSCSPISGHRSVSWYQQTPGQGLQFLFEYFSETQRNKGNFPGRFSGRQFSNSRSEMNVSTLELGDSALYLCASTSPPGHKNEQFFGPGTRLTVL.